A selection of T cell receptor beta chains follows, all from one sample in a study of shared clonotypes between healthy human individuals. Sequencing used immunoSEQ multiplex PCR; TCRdb keeps in-frame clones, though not all of them. The sample carries roughly 1 million clones, more than 65% recorded once. Material: memory CD4+ T cells sorted from blood. These receptor sequences come from a man between 18 and 29 years old in good health. Both conserved end residues are part of each CDR3. The D gene is left open where the match is weak. Some rows have no size entry. The others give once, few or many, or a class for an expanded clone.

size: -
V: TRBV2
J: TRBJ1-1
D: -
DNA: TGTGCCAGCAGTGGACCGGGGGGGAACACTGAAGCTTTCTTT
CDR3: CASSGPGGNTEAFF

size: -
V: TRBV9
J: TRBJ1-4
D: TRBD1
DNA: TGTGCCAGCGGACGAGGGGCAGGGGGCGCAACTAATGAAAAACTGTTTTTT
CDR3: CASGRGAGGATNEKLFF

size: -
V: TRBV9
J: TRBJ2-3
D: TRBD1
DNA: TGTGCCAGCAGCGCAGGGACAGGGAAAGATACGCAGTATTTT
CDR3: CASSAGTGKDTQYF

size: -
V: TRBV5-6
J: TRBJ1-4
D: TRBD1
DNA: TGTGCCAGCAGCTTGGTCGACAGGGGTGAAAAACTGTTTTTT
CDR3: CASSLVDRGEKLFF

size: -
V: TRBV10-2
J: TRBJ1-5
D: -
DNA: TGCGCCAGCAGTGAGTCCCCAAATCAGCCCCAGCATTTT
CDR3: CASSESPNQPQHF

size: few
V: TRBV13
J: TRBJ1-6
D: -
DNA: TGTGCCAGCAGCTTACAGGGGAATTCACCCCTCCACTTT
CDR3: CASSLQGNSPLHF

size: -
V: TRBV19
J: TRBJ2-3
D: -
DNA: TGTGCCAGTAGCCAAACGGGGGTAGGCACAGATACGCAGTATTTT
CDR3: CASSQTGVGTDTQYF

size: -
V: TRBV7-2
J: TRBJ2-1
D: TRBD2
DNA: TGTGCCAGCAGCTTAGCGGGACTAGCGGTATACAATGAGCAGTTCTTC
CDR3: CASSLAGLAVYNEQFF

size: -
V: TRBV6-5
J: TRBJ2-7
D: TRBD2
DNA: TGTGCCAGCAGGACACTAGCGGGAGCATCCGAGCAGTACTTC
CDR3: CASRTLAGASEQYF

size: -
V: TRBV6-1
J: TRBJ2-2
D: -
DNA: TGTGCCAGCAGTTCAGAGGGAAACACCGGGGAGCTGTTTTTT
CDR3: CASSSEGNTGELFF

size: -
V: TRBV19
J: TRBJ2-5
D: TRBD2
DNA: TGTGCCAGTAGTATAGGTGGAATAGCGGGAGCACACGAGACCCAGTACTTC
CDR3: CASSIGGIAGAHETQYF

size: -
V: TRBV18
J: TRBJ2-7
D: -
DNA: TGTGCCAGCTCACCAGGGTCAAACGAGCAGTACTTC
CDR3: CASSPGSNEQYF

size: -
V: TRBV5-4
J: TRBJ2-5
D: TRBD2
DNA: TGTGCCAGCGCCCTTGGGGAGGGGGAGACCCAGTACTTC
CDR3: CASALGEGETQYF

size: -
V: TRBV4-3
J: TRBJ2-3
D: -
DNA: TGCGCCAGCAGCCAAACCGGGGCCTCTTACACAGATACGCAGTATTTT
CDR3: CASSQTGASYTDTQYF

size: -
V: TRBV6-4
J: TRBJ1-2
D: -
DNA: TGTGCCAGCAGTGACTGGGGATTAGGTGGCTACACCTTC
CDR3: CASSDWGLGGYTF

size: -
V: TRBV28
J: TRBJ1-5
D: -
DNA: TGTGCCAGCGTTAGGAGCGGTCAGCCCCAGCATTTT
CDR3: CASVRSGQPQHF